These T cell receptor beta chains were read from a single sample in a study of lymphopenia after photon versus proton radiotherapy. The repertoire was sequenced with immunoSEQ multiplex PCR; TCRdb's copy has only in-frame clones and lacks some. The sample lists around 59,000 clones, approximately 84% occurring once. Material: peripheral blood, obtained from a patient treated with proton-based radiotherapy. All receptors come from a man aged 55 to 70 with pancreatic cancer. Both conserved end residues are part of each CDR3. Fields, in order: CDR3 length, V gene, D gene, clone size, J gene, CDR3 DNA, CDR3 protein. D genes are given only for firm matches. Clone size is given for some rows only: seen once, a few or many times, or a class if the clone is expanded.

length: 16
V: TRBV7-7
D: NA
size: NA
J: TRBJ2-5
DNA: TGTGCTAGCAGCTTAGGGGCCCAAGGGAGCTCAGGGGCCCAGTACTTC
CDR3: CASSLGAQGSSGAQYF

length: 16
V: TRBV19
D: NA
size: NA
J: TRBJ1-1
DNA: TGTGCCAGTAGAGCTATCGGGCGGACGATGTACACTGAAGCTTTCTTT
CDR3: CASRAIGRTMYTEAFF

length: 14
V: TRBV4-3
D: TRBD2
size: NA
J: TRBJ2-5
DNA: TGCGCCAGCAGCATCTTAGCGGGGCAAGAGACCCAGTACTTC
CDR3: CASSILAGQETQYF

length: 15
V: TRBV7-9
D: TRBD2
size: NA
J: TRBJ2-1
DNA: TGTGCCAGCAGCGCACTAGCGGGAGGGGACAATGAGCAGTTCTTC
CDR3: CASSALAGGDNEQFF

length: 18
V: TRBV5-1
D: TRBD1
size: NA
J: TRBJ2-6
DNA: TGCGCCAGCAGCCCTGGGACAGGGGGCCAAAGAGGGGCCAACGTCCTGACTTTC
CDR3: CASSPGTGGQRGANVLTF

length: 14
V: TRBV10-2
D: TRBD1
size: NA
J: TRBJ1-2
DNA: TGCGCCAGCAGCGACGACCAGGGGGCCACTGGCTACACCTTC
CDR3: CASSDDQGATGYTF

length: 14
V: TRBV5-4
D: NA
size: NA
J: TRBJ2-3
DNA: TGTGCCAGCAGCTTGGAAACGAGCACAGATACGCAGTATTTT
CDR3: CASSLETSTDTQYF

length: 15
V: TRBV7-6
D: NA
size: NA
J: TRBJ2-7
DNA: TGTGCCAGCAGGATCGCCAGGGAGCGGGCGGGAGAGCAGTACTTC
CDR3: CASRIARERAGEQYF

length: 13
V: TRBV7-2
D: NA
size: NA
J: TRBJ2-3
DNA: TGTGCCAGCAGCTTAGAATGGACGAATACGCAGTATTTT
CDR3: CASSLEWTNTQYF

length: 14
V: TRBV9
D: NA
size: few
J: TRBJ1-3
DNA: TGTGCCAGCAGCGGGCCTATCTCTGGAAACACCATATATTTT
CDR3: CASSGPISGNTIYF

length: 18
V: TRBV14
D: TRBD2
size: NA
J: TRBJ2-5
DNA: TGTGCCAGCAGCCTACCGGGACTAGCGGGAGGAGTACAAGAGACCCAGTACTTC
CDR3: CASSLPGLAGGVQETQYF

length: 14
V: TRBV7-2
D: TRBD2
size: NA
J: TRBJ2-5
DNA: TGTGCCAGCAGCCGATCGGGACTAGCTGAGACCCAGTACTTC
CDR3: CASSRSGLAETQYF

length: 14
V: TRBV6-1
D: NA
size: NA
J: TRBJ2-5
DNA: TGTGCCAGCAGTGCGATAGGACTGCAAGAGACCCAGTACTTC
CDR3: CASSAIGLQETQYF

length: 15
V: TRBV7-2
D: NA
size: once
J: TRBJ2-1
DNA: TGTGCCAGCAGCTTAGGCACCCTCTCCTACAATGAGCAGTTCTTC
CDR3: CASSLGTLSYNEQFF

length: 13
V: TRBV28
D: NA
size: once
J: TRBJ2-3
DNA: TGTGCCAGCAGTACGGTTAGCACAGATACGCAGTATTTT
CDR3: CASSTVSTDTQYF

length: 15
V: TRBV19
D: NA
size: NA
J: TRBJ2-1
DNA: TGTGCCAGTAGTATCACAGGGCTTTCCTACAATGAGCAGTTCTTC
CDR3: CASSITGLSYNEQFF

length: 14
V: TRBV18
D: NA
size: NA
J: TRBJ2-2
DNA: TGTGCCAGCTCAATAAAGCCGAACACCGGGGAGCTGTTTTTT
CDR3: CASSIKPNTGELFF

length: 16
V: TRBV2
D: TRBD2
size: NA
J: TRBJ2-2
DNA: TGTGCCAGCGGTCAACCGGGACTAGCGGGGGGTGGGGAGCTGTTTTTT
CDR3: CASGQPGLAGGGELFF

length: 14
V: TRBV6-1
D: NA
size: few
J: TRBJ2-7
DNA: TGTGCCAGCAGTGAAGCAGGGGCGGAGTACGAGCAGTACTTC
CDR3: CASSEAGAEYEQYF

length: 13
V: TRBV19
D: NA
size: few
J: TRBJ2-2
DNA: TGTGCCAGTAGACTAGGGAACACCGGGGAGCTGTTTTTT
CDR3: CASRLGNTGELFF

length: 16
V: TRBV5-1
D: TRBD2
size: NA
J: TRBJ2-2
DNA: TGCGCCAGCAGCCTAGGGACTAGCGGGGGAGCCGGGGAGCTGTTTTTT
CDR3: CASSLGTSGGAGELFF

length: 16
V: TRBV5-1
D: TRBD2
size: NA
J: TRBJ2-3
DNA: TGCGCCAGCAGCCCCGGGACTAGCGGAGGGGCAGATACGCAGTATTTT
CDR3: CASSPGTSGGADTQYF

length: 14
V: TRBV7-9
D: NA
size: NA
J: TRBJ2-5
DNA: TGTGCCAGCAGCCCCCCGAACCTACAAGAGACCCAGTACTTC
CDR3: CASSPPNLQETQYF

length: 12
V: TRBV28
D: NA
size: once
J: TRBJ1-1
DNA: TGTGCCAGCAGTTTGAGACAATCTGAAGCTTTCTTT
CDR3: CASSLRQSEAFF

length: 14
V: TRBV18
D: NA
size: NA
J: TRBJ2-3
DNA: TGTGCCAGCTCACCACTACAGCGCACAGATACGCAGTATTTT
CDR3: CASSPLQRTDTQYF

length: 11
V: TRBV6-1
D: NA
size: NA
J: TRBJ1-5
DNA: TGTGCCAGCAGTAACAATCAGCCCCAGCATTTT
CDR3: CASSNNQPQHF

length: 18
V: TRBV29-1
D: TRBD2
size: once
J: TRBJ2-1
DNA: TGCAGCGTCTCCGGGACTAGCGTAGGTGGGAAAACTTACAATGAGCAGTTCTTC
CDR3: CSVSGTSVGGKTYNEQFF

length: 14
V: TRBV19
D: TRBD2
size: NA
J: TRBJ2-5
DNA: TGTGCCAGTAGTATGGGGGGGAACCAAGAGACCCAGTACTTC
CDR3: CASSMGGNQETQYF

length: 15
V: TRBV19
D: NA
size: NA
J: TRBJ2-3
DNA: TGTGCCAGTAGTACGGGGGGCAGGGGCACAGATACGCAGTATTTT
CDR3: CASSTGGRGTDTQYF

length: 14
V: TRBV7-9
D: NA
size: NA
J: TRBJ2-7
DNA: TGTGCCAGCAGTAAAGGGGACGGTAACTACGAGCAGTACTTC
CDR3: CASSKGDGNYEQYF

length: 15
V: TRBV5-8
D: NA
size: once
J: TRBJ2-7
DNA: TGTGCCAGCAGCTTGAGCCGGGGGTTTGCCTACGAGCAGTACTTC
CDR3: CASSLSRGFAYEQYF

length: 14
V: TRBV15
D: NA
size: NA
J: TRBJ2-6
DNA: TGTGCCACCAGCAGCGGGACTGGGGCCAACGTCCTGACTTTC
CDR3: CATSSGTGANVLTF

length: 14
V: TRBV6-5
D: NA
size: NA
J: TRBJ2-7
DNA: TGTGCCAGCAGTCAACCGGGGACCCGGGGCGAGCAGTACTTC
CDR3: CASSQPGTRGEQYF

length: 16
V: TRBV9
D: NA
size: once
J: TRBJ2-1
DNA: TGTGCCAGCAGCGTAACGACGGGACCTGCCCTTAATGAGCAGTTCTTC
CDR3: CASSVTTGPALNEQFF

length: 17
V: TRBV28
D: TRBD2
size: NA
J: TRBJ2-7
DNA: TGTGCCAGCAGGCTGCCTGGGACTAGCGGAGGGAGATACGAGCAGTACTTC
CDR3: CASRLPGTSGGRYEQYF

length: 15
V: TRBV7-9
D: TRBD1
size: once
J: TRBJ2-7
DNA: TGTGCCAGCAGCGAGAGGACAGGCTCGGGCAACGAGCAGTACTTC
CDR3: CASSERTGSGNEQYF

length: 12
V: TRBV5-4
D: NA
size: NA
J: TRBJ2-1
DNA: TGTGCCAGCAGCTTGCGGAGCAATGAGCAGTTCTTC
CDR3: CASSLRSNEQFF

length: 14
V: TRBV7-9
D: NA
size: NA
J: TRBJ2-1
DNA: TGTGCCAGCAGCTTTAGCAACCCCGCCAATGAGCAGTTCTTC
CDR3: CASSFSNPANEQFF

length: 15
V: TRBV5-1
D: TRBD2
size: NA
J: TRBJ2-7
DNA: TGCGCCAGCAGCTATCCAACTAGCGGACCGCGGGAGCAGTACTTC
CDR3: CASSYPTSGPREQYF

length: 14
V: TRBV2
D: NA
size: NA
J: TRBJ1-2
DNA: TGTGCCAGCAATCAGGGTGCCTCTAACTATGGCTACACCTTC
CDR3: CASNQGASNYGYTF

length: 12
V: TRBV28
D: NA
size: NA
J: TRBJ1-6
DNA: TGTGCCAGCAGTTTAGGAAATTCACCCCTCCACTTT
CDR3: CASSLGNSPLHF

length: 12
V: TRBV5-6
D: NA
size: NA
J: TRBJ1-5
DNA: TGTGCCAGCAGCCGCGACCATCAGCCCCAGCATTTT
CDR3: CASSRDHQPQHF

length: 14
V: TRBV9
D: NA
size: few
J: TRBJ1-5
DNA: TGTGCCAGCAGCCCCTCCCTGGACAGCCAGCCCCAGCATTTT
CDR3: CASSPSLDSQPQHF

length: 15
V: TRBV2
D: NA
size: NA
J: TRBJ2-4
DNA: TGTGCCAGCAGGGACTCTAAATTGGGATTCGGGAATCAGTACTTC
CDR3: CASRDSKLGFGNQYF

length: 13
V: TRBV19
D: NA
size: NA
J: TRBJ1-1
DNA: TGTGCCAGTAGTCGCCGGTTGAACACTGAAGCTTTCTTT
CDR3: CASSRRLNTEAFF

length: 15
V: TRBV9
D: TRBD2
size: NA
J: TRBJ2-3
DNA: TGTGCCAGCAGTACCGGGACTAGCGGGATTGATACGCAGTATTTT
CDR3: CASSTGTSGIDTQYF

length: 14
V: TRBV19
D: NA
size: NA
J: TRBJ2-3
DNA: TGTGCCAGTAGTACAGGGTTGAACACAGATACGCAGTATTTT
CDR3: CASSTGLNTDTQYF

length: 15
V: TRBV5-1
D: TRBD1
size: NA
J: TRBJ1-5
DNA: TGCGCCAGCAGCTTGATGGGACAGACCAATCAGCCCCAGCATTTT
CDR3: CASSLMGQTNQPQHF

length: 17
V: TRBV5-6
D: NA
size: NA
J: TRBJ2-6
DNA: TGTGCCAGCAGCTTGAAGACAGGAATGGGTCTGGCCAACGTCCTGACTTTC
CDR3: CASSLKTGMGLANVLTF

length: 14
V: TRBV5-4
D: NA
size: NA
J: TRBJ1-1
DNA: TGTGCCAGCAGCCTCCCGGGGGGCAGCTTAGAAGCTTTCTTT
CDR3: CASSLPGGSLEAFF

length: 14
V: TRBV11-2
D: NA
size: NA
J: TRBJ2-3
DNA: TGTGCCAGCAGACAAGACAGGTTCACAGATACGCAGTATTTT
CDR3: CASRQDRFTDTQYF

length: 18
V: TRBV28
D: NA
size: NA
J: TRBJ1-2
DNA: TGTGCCAGCAGTTCCTCCGGGACGGGCGGTCCGAGGGGCTATGGCTACACCTTC
CDR3: CASSSSGTGGPRGYGYTF

length: 13
V: TRBV5-1
D: TRBD1
size: few
J: TRBJ2-7
DNA: TGCGCCAGCAGGGCACAGGGGACCTACGAGCAGTACTTC
CDR3: CASRAQGTYEQYF

length: 16
V: TRBV28
D: NA
size: few
J: TRBJ1-2
DNA: TGTGCCAGCAGTTCTCACCCGGGGCGGAAGAACTATGGCTACACCTTC
CDR3: CASSSHPGRKNYGYTF

length: 16
V: TRBV19
D: NA
size: NA
J: TRBJ2-6
DNA: TGTGCCAGTAGGGACTTCAGGACCTCTGGGGCCAACGTCCTGACTTTC
CDR3: CASRDFRTSGANVLTF

length: 14
V: TRBV7-2
D: NA
size: NA
J: TRBJ1-3
DNA: TGTGCCAGCAGCTTAGTGCGCTCTGGAAACACCATATATTTT
CDR3: CASSLVRSGNTIYF

length: 15
V: TRBV28
D: TRBD2
size: once
J: TRBJ2-7
DNA: TGTGCCAGCAGTTTAAACTCGGAAGCGGGAGGCGAGCAGTACTTC
CDR3: CASSLNSEAGGEQYF

length: 17
V: TRBV4-2
D: NA
size: NA
J: TRBJ1-4
DNA: TGTGCCAGCAGCCAAGATACTACACGAGTAACTAATGAAAAACTGTTTTTT
CDR3: CASSQDTTRVTNEKLFF

length: 13
V: TRBV27
D: NA
size: NA
J: TRBJ2-2
DNA: TGTGCCACCACGGGACAAAACACCGGGGAGCTGTTTTTT
CDR3: CATTGQNTGELFF